This T cell receptor beta chain appears in the sequencing data of a study of T cell responses to AZD1222 COVID-19 vaccine. Study information: Pooled in the analysis were second doses at about 4 or about 12 weeks. Study-level findings and limits: Sampled repertoires all dated from after the peak T cell response. CD4 TCRs associated with vaccination spanned spike, dominating at 160-218 and 743-854. Baseline seropositivity characterized only 5 or 6 AZD1222 recipients.

Worth noting for this clone: Its antigen remains unknown. Sequence at one end of the junction differs from germline and may be a read error.

The data were produced by immunoSEQ multiplex PCR, yet TCRdb's version contains in-frame clones alone and is incomplete. This sample carries some 150,000 clones, 89% of them seen once, and the ten largest clones take 4.7%. This CDR3 is built from 16 residues. Germline CDR1 reads KGHSY; CDR2 reads FQNENV. The TCR was taken from an adult in good health. V is TRBV16 and J is TRBJ2-3; 8 nucleotides agree with TRBD2. This specimen consisted of peripheral blood, obtained on day 0 of AZD1222 vaccination. DNA of the CDR3: TGTGCCAGCACCCAAGAGACTAGCGATAGCACAGATACGCAGTATTTT. It encodes CASTQETSDSTDTQYF.